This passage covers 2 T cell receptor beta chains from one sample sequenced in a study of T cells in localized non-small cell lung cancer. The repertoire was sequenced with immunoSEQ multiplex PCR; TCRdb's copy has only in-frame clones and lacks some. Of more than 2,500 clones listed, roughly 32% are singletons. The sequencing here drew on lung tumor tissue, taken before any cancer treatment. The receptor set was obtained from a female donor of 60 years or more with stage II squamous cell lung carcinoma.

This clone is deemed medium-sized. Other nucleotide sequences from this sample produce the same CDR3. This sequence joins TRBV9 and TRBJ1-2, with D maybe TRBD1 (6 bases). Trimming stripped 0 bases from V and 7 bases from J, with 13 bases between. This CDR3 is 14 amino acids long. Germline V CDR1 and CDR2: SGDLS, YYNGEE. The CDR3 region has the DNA TGTGCCAGCAGCGTAGAGGGGACAATAGGTGGCTACACCTTC. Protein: CASSVEGTIGGYTF. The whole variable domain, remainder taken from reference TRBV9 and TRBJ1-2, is DSGVTQTPKHLITATGQRVTLRCSPRSGDLSVYWYQQSLDQGLQFLIQYYNGEERAKGNILERFSAQQFPDLHSELNLSSLELGDSALYFCASSVEGTIGGYTFGSGTRLTVV.

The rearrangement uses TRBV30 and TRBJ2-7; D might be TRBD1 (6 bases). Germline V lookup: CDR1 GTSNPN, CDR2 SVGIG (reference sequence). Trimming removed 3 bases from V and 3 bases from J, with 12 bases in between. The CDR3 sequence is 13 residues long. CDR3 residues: CAWRETGIYEQYF. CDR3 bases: TGTGCCTGGAGGGAGACAGGTATCTACGAGCAGTACTTC. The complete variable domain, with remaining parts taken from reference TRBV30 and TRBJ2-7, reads SQTIHQWPATLVQPVGSPLSLECTVEGTSNPNLYWYRQAAGRGLQLLFYSVGIGQISSEVPQNLSASRPQDRQFILSSKKLLLSDSGFYLCAWRETGIYEQYFGPGTRLTVT.